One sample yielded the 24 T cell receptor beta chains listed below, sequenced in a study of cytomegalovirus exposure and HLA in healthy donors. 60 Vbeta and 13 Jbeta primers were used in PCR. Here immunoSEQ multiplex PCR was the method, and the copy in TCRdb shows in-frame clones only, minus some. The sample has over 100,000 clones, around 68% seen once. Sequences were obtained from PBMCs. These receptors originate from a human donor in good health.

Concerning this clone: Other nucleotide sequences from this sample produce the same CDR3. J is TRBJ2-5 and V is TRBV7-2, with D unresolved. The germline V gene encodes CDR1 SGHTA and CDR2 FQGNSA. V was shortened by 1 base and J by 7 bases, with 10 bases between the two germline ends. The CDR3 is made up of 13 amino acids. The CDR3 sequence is CASSLDSAGTQYF. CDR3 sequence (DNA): TGTGCCAGCAGCTTAGATTCCGCCGGGACCCAGTACTTC.

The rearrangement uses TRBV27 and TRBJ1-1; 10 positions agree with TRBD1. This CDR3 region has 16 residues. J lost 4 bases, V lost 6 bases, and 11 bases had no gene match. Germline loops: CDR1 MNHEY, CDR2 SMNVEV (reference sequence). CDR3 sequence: CASSRQGARGATEAFF. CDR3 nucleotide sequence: TGTGCCAGCAGCCGACAGGGGGCGCGAGGTGCCACTGAAGCTTTCTTT.

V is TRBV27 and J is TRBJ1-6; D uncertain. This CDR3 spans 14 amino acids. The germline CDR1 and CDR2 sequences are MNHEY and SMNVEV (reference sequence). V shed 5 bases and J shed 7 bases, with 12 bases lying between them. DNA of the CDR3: TGTGCCAGCAGTGGCACCCTCGGGAATTCACCCCTCCACTTT. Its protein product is CASSGTLGNSPLHF.

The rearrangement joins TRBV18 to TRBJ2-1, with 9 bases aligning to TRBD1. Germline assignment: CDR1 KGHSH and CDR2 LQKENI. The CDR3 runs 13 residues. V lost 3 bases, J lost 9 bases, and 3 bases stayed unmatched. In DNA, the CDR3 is TGTGCCAGCTCACCTGGGACAGGGCGTGAGCAGTTCTTC. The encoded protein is CASSPGTGREQFF.

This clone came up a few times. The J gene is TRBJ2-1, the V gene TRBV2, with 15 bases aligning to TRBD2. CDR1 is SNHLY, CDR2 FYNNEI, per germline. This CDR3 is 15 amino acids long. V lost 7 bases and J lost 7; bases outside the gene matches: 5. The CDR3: CASKGLAGGSNEQFF. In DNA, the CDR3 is TGTGCCAGCAAAGGACTAGCGGGAGGGAGTAATGAGCAGTTCTTC. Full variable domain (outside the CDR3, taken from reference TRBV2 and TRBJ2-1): EPEVTQTPSHQVTQMGQEVILRCVPISNHLYFYWYRQILGQKVEFLVSFYNNEISEKSEIFDDQFSVERPDGSNFTLKIRSTKLEDSAMYFCASKGLAGGSNEQFFGPGTRLTVL.

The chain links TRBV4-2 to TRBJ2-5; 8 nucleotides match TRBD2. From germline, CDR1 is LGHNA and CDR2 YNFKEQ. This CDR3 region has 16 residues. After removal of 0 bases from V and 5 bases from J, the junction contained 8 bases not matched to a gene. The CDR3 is CASSQDREGLGETQYF. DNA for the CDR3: TGTGCCAGCAGCCAAGATCGGGAGGGGCTGGGGGAGACCCAGTACTTC.

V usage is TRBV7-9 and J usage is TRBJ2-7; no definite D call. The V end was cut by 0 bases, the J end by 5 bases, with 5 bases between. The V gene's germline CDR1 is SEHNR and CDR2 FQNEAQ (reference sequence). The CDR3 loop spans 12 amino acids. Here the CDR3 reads CASSLAPDEQYF. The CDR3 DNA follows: TGTGCCAGCAGCTTAGCTCCGGACGAGCAGTACTTC.

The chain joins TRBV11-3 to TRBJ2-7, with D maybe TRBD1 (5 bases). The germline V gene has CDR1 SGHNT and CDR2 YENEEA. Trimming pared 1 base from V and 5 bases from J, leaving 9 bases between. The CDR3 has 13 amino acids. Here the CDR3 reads CASSLGSGNEQYF. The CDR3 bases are TGTGCCAGCAGCTTAGGGTCAGGGAACGAGCAGTACTTC.

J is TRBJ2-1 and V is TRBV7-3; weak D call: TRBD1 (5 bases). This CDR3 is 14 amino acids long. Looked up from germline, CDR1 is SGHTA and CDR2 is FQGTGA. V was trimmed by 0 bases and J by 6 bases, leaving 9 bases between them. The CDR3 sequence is CASSLTGRVNEQFF. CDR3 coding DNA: TGTGCCAGCAGCTTAACGGGCAGGGTCAATGAGCAGTTCTTC.

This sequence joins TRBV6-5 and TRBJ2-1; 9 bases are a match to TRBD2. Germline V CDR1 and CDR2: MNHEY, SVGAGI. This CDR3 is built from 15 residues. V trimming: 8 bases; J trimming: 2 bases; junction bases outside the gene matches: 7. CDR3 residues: CASLLAGLTYNEQFF. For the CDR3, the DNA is TGTGCCAGCCTACTAGCGGGCCTAACCTACAATGAGCAGTTCTTC.

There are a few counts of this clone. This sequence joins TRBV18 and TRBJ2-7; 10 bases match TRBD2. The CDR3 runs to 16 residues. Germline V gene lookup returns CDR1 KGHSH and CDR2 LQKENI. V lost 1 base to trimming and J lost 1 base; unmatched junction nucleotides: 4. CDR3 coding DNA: TGTGCCAGCTCACCACGTTCGACTAGCGGGTCCTACGAGCAGTACTTC. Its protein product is CASSPRSTSGSYEQYF.

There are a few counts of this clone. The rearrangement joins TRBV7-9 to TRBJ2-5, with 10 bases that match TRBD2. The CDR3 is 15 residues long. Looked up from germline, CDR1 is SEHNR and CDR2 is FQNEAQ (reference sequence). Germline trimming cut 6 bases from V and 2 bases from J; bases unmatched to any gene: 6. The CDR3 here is CASSKLAGPQETQYF. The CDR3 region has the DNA TGTGCCAGCAGTAAACTAGCGGGGCCACAAGAGACCCAGTACTTC.

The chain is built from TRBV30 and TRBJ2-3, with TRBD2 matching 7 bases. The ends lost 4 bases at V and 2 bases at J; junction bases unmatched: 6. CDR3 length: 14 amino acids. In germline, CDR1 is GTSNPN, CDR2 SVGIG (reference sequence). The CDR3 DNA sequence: TGTGCCTGGACCCTTAGCGGGCACACAGATACGCAGTATTTT. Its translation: CAWTLSGHTDTQYF.

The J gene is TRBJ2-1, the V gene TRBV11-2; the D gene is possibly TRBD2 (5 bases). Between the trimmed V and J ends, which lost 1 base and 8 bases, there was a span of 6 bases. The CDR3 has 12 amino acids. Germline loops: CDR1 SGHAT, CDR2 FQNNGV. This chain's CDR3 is CASSLGSDEQFF. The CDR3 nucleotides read TGTGCCAGCAGCTTAGGTAGCGATGAGCAGTTCTTC.

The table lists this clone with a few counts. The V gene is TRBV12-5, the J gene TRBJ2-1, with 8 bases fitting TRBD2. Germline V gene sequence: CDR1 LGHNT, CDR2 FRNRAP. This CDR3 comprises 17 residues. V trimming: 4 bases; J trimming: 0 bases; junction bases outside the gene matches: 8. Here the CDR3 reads CASGYTLSGSSYNEQFF. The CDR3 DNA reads TGTGCTAGTGGTTATACACTAAGCGGGAGCTCCTACAATGAGCAGTTCTTC. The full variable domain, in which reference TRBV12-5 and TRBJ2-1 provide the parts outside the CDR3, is DARVTQTPRHKVTEMGQEVTMRCQPILGHNTVFWYRQTMMQGLELLAYFRNRAPLDDSGMPKDRFSAEMPDATLATLKIQPSEPRDSAVYFCASGYTLSGSSYNEQFFGPGTRLTVL.

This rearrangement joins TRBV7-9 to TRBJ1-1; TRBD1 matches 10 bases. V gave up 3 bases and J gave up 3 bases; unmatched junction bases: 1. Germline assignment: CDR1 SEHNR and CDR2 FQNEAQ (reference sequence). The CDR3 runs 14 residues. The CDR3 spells CASSLGQGYTEAFF. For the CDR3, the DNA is TGTGCCAGCAGCTTGGGACAGGGGTACACTGAAGCTTTCTTT.

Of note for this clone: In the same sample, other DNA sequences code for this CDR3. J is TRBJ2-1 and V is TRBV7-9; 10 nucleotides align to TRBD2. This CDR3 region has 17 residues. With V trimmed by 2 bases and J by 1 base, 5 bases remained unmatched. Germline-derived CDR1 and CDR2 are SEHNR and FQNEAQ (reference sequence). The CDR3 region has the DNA TGTGCCAGCAGCTTACCCACTAGCGGGGCTTCCTACAATGAGCAGTTCTTC. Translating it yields CASSLPTSGASYNEQFF.

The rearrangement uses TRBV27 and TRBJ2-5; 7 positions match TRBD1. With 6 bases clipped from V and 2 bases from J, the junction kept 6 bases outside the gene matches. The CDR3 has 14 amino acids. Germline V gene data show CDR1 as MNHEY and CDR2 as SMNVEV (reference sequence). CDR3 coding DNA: TGTGCCAGCAGGCCGGGACAGTGGCAAGAGACCCAGTACTTC. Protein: CASRPGQWQETQYF.

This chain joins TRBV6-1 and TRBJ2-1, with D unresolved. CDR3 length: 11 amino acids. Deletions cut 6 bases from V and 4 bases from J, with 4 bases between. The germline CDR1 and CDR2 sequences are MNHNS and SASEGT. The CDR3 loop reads CASSQYNEQFF. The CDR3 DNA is TGTGCCAGCAGCCAATACAATGAGCAGTTCTTC.

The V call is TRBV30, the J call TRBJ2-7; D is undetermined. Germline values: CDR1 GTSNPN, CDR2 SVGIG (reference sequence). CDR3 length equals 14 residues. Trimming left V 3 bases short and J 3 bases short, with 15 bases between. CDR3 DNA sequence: TGTGCCTGGAGCCCCACCGCGATTGGCTACGAGCAGTACTTC. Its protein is CAWSPTAIGYEQYF.

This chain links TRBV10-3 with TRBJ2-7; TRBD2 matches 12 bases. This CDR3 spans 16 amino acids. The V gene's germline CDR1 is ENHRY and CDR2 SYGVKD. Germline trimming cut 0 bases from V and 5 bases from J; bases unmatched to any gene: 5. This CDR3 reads CAISESGGLAGNEQYF. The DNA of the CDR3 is TGTGCCATCAGTGAGTCCGGCGGACTAGCGGGAAACGAGCAGTACTTC.

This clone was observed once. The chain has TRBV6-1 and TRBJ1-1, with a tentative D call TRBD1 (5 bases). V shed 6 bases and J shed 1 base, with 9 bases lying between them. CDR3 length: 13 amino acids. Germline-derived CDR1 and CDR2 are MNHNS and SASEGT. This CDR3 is CASRVQENTEAFF. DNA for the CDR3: TGTGCCAGCAGGGTACAGGAGAACACTGAAGCTTTCTTT.

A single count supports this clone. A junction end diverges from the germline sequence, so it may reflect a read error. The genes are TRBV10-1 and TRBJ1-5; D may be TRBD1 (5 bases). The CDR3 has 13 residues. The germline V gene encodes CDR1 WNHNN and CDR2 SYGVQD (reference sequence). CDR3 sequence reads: CAGSPGLNQPQHF. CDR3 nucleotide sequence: TGCGCCGGCAGTCCGGGACTAAATCAGCCCCAGCATTTT.

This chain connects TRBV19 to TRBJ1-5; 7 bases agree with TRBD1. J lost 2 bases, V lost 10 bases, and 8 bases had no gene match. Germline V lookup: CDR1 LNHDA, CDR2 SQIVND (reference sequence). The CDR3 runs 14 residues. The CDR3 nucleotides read TGTGCCACGCAACAGGGGCCCGGCAATCAGCCCCAGCATTTT. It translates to CATQQGPGNQPQHF.